This T cell receptor (beta chain) emerged from a study of regulatory T cells. The primer mix had 52 TRBV and 13 TRBJ primers. The data were produced by immunoSEQ multiplex PCR, yet TCRdb's version contains in-frame clones alone and is incomplete. The top ten hold 0.85% to 1% of the sample, which has over 30,000 clones, roughly 93% seen once. Note on this clone: Its antigen remains unidentified.

All CD3G-deficient patients showed autoimmunity, more severe in two. Patients aged 2 to 39 years had fewer naive and more memory CD4+ and CD8+ T cells. Study observations and caveats: Hydrophobic residues at CDR3 positions 6 and 7 were enriched in conventional CD4+ T cells of CD3G-deficient patients.

The TCR sequence derives from a child aged 2-9 years with CD3G deficiency. Input material: conventional CD4+ T cells sorted from blood.

The CDR3 here is CAWTPGQGKTQYF. CDR3 nucleotides: TGTGCCTGGACACCGGGACAGGGAAAGACCCAGTACTTC. V gene TRBV30 combines with J gene TRBJ2-5; TRBD1 agrees at 9 bases. The CDR3 is made up of 13 amino acids. CDR1 is GTSNPN and CDR2 is SVGIG in the germline V gene (reference sequence). The junction had 6 bases not matched to a gene; V was cut back by 4 bases and J by 6 bases.